The 18 T cell receptor beta chains in this list originate from one sample, sequenced in a study of early T cells in non-severe SARS-CoV-2 infection. TCRdb re-derived calls from the 5' RACE reads in MiXCR, one entry per CDR3 protein. The table includes roughly 72,000 distinct CDR3 sequences, roughly 12% detected once. The sample here was whole blood, taken at baseline. The receptors originated from an adult who was a healthcare worker with PCR-confirmed SARS-CoV-2 infection or an uninfected control (not recorded which).

The sample holds a few counts of this clonotype. This chain uses TRBV7-8 with TRBJ2-3; possibly TRBD2 for D (5 bases). Germline CDR1 is SGHVS and CDR2 is FQNEAQ. The V end lost 2 bases, the J end lost 3 bases, and 9 bases lay between the germline ends. The CDR3 contains 14 residues. CDR3 nucleotides: TGTGCCAGCAGCTTACGTACGGGGACAGATACGCAGTATTTT. It codes for CASSLRTGTDTQYF.

The chain uses TRBV12-3 or TRBV12-4 and TRBJ1-1, with TRBD1 matching 7 bases. The CDR3 consists of 16 residues. Germline trimming cut 5 bases from V and 8 bases from J; bases unmatched to any gene: 17. DNA of the CDR3: TGTGCCAGCAGTCCCCGAGGGGGCAGGGGAGTAGTGGAAGCTTTCTTT. Its translation: CASSPRGGRGVVEAFF.

This clonotype was picked up a small number of times. The rearrangement uses TRBV28 and TRBJ2-7; D is ambiguous. This CDR3 is 11 amino acids long. The V gene lost 5 bases and the J gene lost 1 base, with 3 bases spanning the gap. CDR1 and CDR2 from the germline V gene are MDHEN and SYDVKM. The CDR3 DNA follows: TGTGCCAGCAGTCAGTCCTACGAGCAGTACTTC. Protein sequence: CASSQSYEQYF.

V usage is TRBV3-1 and J usage is TRBJ2-3, with D possibly matching TRBD1 (6 bases). V was shortened by 2 bases and J by 5 bases, with 11 bases between the two germline ends. Germline CDR1 reads LGHDT; CDR2 reads YNNKEL (reference sequence). CDR3 length equals 14 residues. The CDR3 nucleotides are TGTGCCAGCAGCCAAAGGGGGATTGGAGATACGCAGTATTTT. Its protein product is CASSQRGIGDTQYF.

This clonotype was detected ten times or more. The chain uses TRBV29-1 and TRBJ2-2; no clear D. Trimming cost V 3 bases and J 5 bases, with 10 bases left between them. The germline V gene encodes CDR1 SQVTM and CDR2 ANQGSEA. The CDR3 loop spans 13 amino acids. The CDR3 spells CSVDLGSTGELFF. CDR3 DNA sequence: TGCAGCGTTGATCTCGGCTCGACCGGGGAGCTGTTTTTT.

This clonotype appeared a few times. The chain couples TRBV27 to TRBJ2-3; D is unresolved. The CDR3 loop spans 15 amino acids. CDR1 is MNHEY and CDR2 is SMNVEV in the germline V gene (reference sequence). Trimming took 2 bases from V and 3 from J, leaving 12 bases between them. CDR3 nucleotide sequence: TGTGCCAGCAGTTTAAACCCGGCGGCTACAGATACGCAGTATTTT. This gives the protein CASSLNPAATDTQYF.

V and J are TRBV11-2 and TRBJ2-4; no definite D call. The CDR3 extends over 14 amino acids. CDR1 and CDR2 from the germline V gene are SGHAT and FQNNGV. V gave up 3 bases and J gave up 0 bases, with 6 bases separating them. CDR3: CASSFPIAKNIQYF. The CDR3 DNA reads TGTGCCAGCAGCTTCCCAATAGCCAAAAACATTCAGTACTTC.

The chain joins TRBV7-9 to TRBJ2-7; D remains ambiguous. Trimming shortened V by 0 bases and J by 4 bases, and 10 bases separated the two germline ends. Germline V lookup: CDR1 SEHNR, CDR2 FQNEAQ (reference sequence). The CDR3 is made up of 14 amino acids. The CDR3 loop is CASSLAGPRYEQYF. In DNA, the CDR3 is TGTGCCAGCAGCTTAGCTGGACCGAGATACGAGCAGTACTTC.

The genes are TRBV12-3 or TRBV12-4 and TRBJ2-6, with D perhaps matching TRBD1 (6 bases). V lost 6 bases to trimming and J lost 2 bases, with 11 bases between them. The CDR3 runs 15 residues. CDR3 nucleotides: TGTGCCAGCAGCCCAGGGGTTCCTGGGGCCAACGTCCTGACTTTC. Its translation: CASSPGVPGANVLTF.

This clonotype was counted only a few times. The V call is TRBV7-8, the J call TRBJ2-7; TRBD2 matches 7 bases. Germline V CDR1 and CDR2: SGHVS, FQNEAQ. The J segment lost 6 bases and the V segment lost 4 bases, leaving 3 bases of the junction unmatched. This CDR3 has 12 residues. CDR3 nucleotides: TGTGCCAGCAGCTGGGAGGGTGGCGAGCAGTACTTC. Translating it yields CASSWEGGEQYF.

The rearrangement joins TRBV5-1 to TRBJ1-1; no clear D. Germline assignment: CDR1 SGHRS and CDR2 YFSETQ. V dropped 4 bases and J dropped 1 base, with 5 bases sitting between them. This CDR3 comprises 12 residues. The CDR3, as DNA: TGCGCCAGCAGCGAAAAGAACACTGAAGCTTTCTTT. It translates to CASSEKNTEAFF.

This clonotype was observed many times. The chain employs TRBV7-9 and TRBJ2-5, with 10 bases matching TRBD1. J gave up 7 bases and V 5 bases, and 16 bases lay outside the gene matches. The CDR3 is 17 amino acids. Germline-derived CDR1 and CDR2 are SEHNR and FQNEAQ (reference sequence). The chain's CDR3 is CASSMEGQGFGLGTQYF. DNA of the CDR3: TGTGCCAGCAGCATGGAGGGACAGGGGTTCGGGCTTGGGACCCAGTACTTC. Drawing the rest from reference TRBV7-9 and TRBJ2-5, the complete variable domain is DTGVSQNPRHKITKRGQNVTFRCDPISEHNRLYWYRQTLGQGPEFLTYFQNEAQLEKSRLLSDRFSAERPKGSFSTLEIQRTEQGDSAMYLCASSMEGQGFGLGTQYFGPGTRLLVL.

J is TRBJ2-7 and V is TRBV7-9; 10 bases fit TRBD2. Germline CDR1 reads SEHNR; CDR2 reads FQNEAQ (reference sequence). V was clipped by 6 bases and J by 3 bases; unmatched bases: 5. CDR3 length: 14 amino acids. The CDR3 bases are TGTGCCAGCAGTCTAGCGGGGGACGGCTACGAGCAGTACTTC. It is translated as CASSLAGDGYEQYF.

The chain recombines TRBV18 with TRBJ1-4; D unclear. Germline V lookup: CDR1 KGHSH, CDR2 LQKENI. Trimming stripped 8 bases from V and 8 bases from J, with 21 bases between. The CDR3 is 15 amino acids. This CDR3 reads CASRTGHQVGEKLFF. DNA for the CDR3: TGTGCCAGCCGCACCGGGCATCAGGTGGGCGAAAAACTGTTTTTT. The full variable domain, in which reference TRBV18 and TRBJ1-4 provide the parts outside the CDR3, is NAGVMQNPRHLVRRRGQEARLRCSPMKGHSHVYWYRQLPEEGLKFMVYLQKENIIDESGMPKERFSAEFPKEGPSILRIQQVVRGDSAAYFCASRTGHQVGEKLFFGSGTQLSVL.

The sample holds many counts of this clonotype. The V and J genes are TRBV28 and TRBJ2-3; 13 nucleotides align to TRBD2. The CDR3 runs to 15 residues. V shed 4 bases and J 4 bases; nucleotides not matched to a gene: 2. Germline-derived CDR1 and CDR2 are MDHEN and SYDVKM. Written as DNA, the CDR3 is TGTGCCAGCAGTTCCGGACTAGCGGGGGCAGATACGCAGTATTTT. This translates into CASSSGLAGADTQYF. The full variable domain, rest sourced from reference TRBV28 and TRBJ2-3, is DVKVTQSSRYLVKRTGEKVFLECVQDMDHENMFWYRQDPGLGLRLIYFSYDVKMKEKGDIPEGYSVSREKKERFSLILESASTNQTSMYLCASSSGLAGADTQYFGPGTRLTVL.

In its sample, this clonotype was seen a few times. The chain is built from TRBV11-2 and TRBJ2-1; D is unresolved. With 1 base removed from V and 7 bases from J, the gap between germline ends came to 11 bases. CDR3 size: 14 residues. CDR1 is SGHAT and CDR2 is FQNNGV in the germline V gene. The DNA of the CDR3 is TGTGCCAGCAGCTTAGGGGTGCGTGGGAATGAGCAGTTCTTC. Amino acids: CASSLGVRGNEQFF.

V and J are TRBV12-2 and TRBJ2-7. TRBV12-2 is labeled a pseudogene. The CDR3 is 11 amino acids. In nucleotides, the CDR3 is TGTGCAAGTCGCTTAGCGTACGAGCAGTACTTC. Translating gives CASRLAYEQYF.

The rearrangement links TRBV12-3 or TRBV12-4 to TRBJ2-2, with D possibly called TRBD1 or TRBD2 (6 bases each). V lost 3 bases to trimming and J lost 6 bases, with 8 bases between them. CDR3 length: 13 amino acids. CDR3 protein: CASSLGGPGELFF. CDR3 coding DNA: TGTGCCAGCAGTTTGGGGGGCCCCGGGGAGCTGTTTTTT.